This TCR beta chain was profiled in a study of cytomegalovirus exposure and HLA in healthy donors. Trimming removed 0 bases at V and 4 bases at J, with 9 bases between. The germline V gene encodes CDR1 MNHEY and CDR2 SVGAGI. The CDR3 runs to 14 residues. Separate from the roughly 700-subject first cohort was the approximately 130-subject validation cohort, to which the donors belonged. Only in-frame clones appear in the TCRdb table, and some are missing; sequencing was by immunoSEQ multiplex PCR. This repertoire shows 160,000 or so clones, approximately 89% found once; its top ten account for less than 3%.

V is TRBV6-5 and J is TRBJ1-2; unclear D gene. Material for sequencing was PBMCs. The TCR was taken from a man between 18 and 29 years old in good health and CMV-seropositive. The CDR3 coding sequence is TGTGCCAGCAGTTACTCAGGCAGACTCTATGGCTACACCTTC. It encodes CASSYSGRLYGYTF.